A single sample gave rise to the 14 T cell receptor beta chains below, sequenced in a study of cytomegalovirus exposure and HLA in healthy donors. This PCR relied on a set of 60 Vbeta primers and 13 Jbeta primers. TCRdb keeps only in-frame clones here, not all; method: immunoSEQ multiplex PCR. The data contain 150,000 to 180,000 clones, 74% of them singletons. The sequencing input was PBMCs. The receptors were sampled from a man aged 25-40 years in good health and CMV-seronegative.

The V and J genes are TRBV19 and TRBJ1-5; 10 bases agree with TRBD1. The CDR3 has 16 residues. Germline-derived CDR1 and CDR2 are LNHDA and SQIVND (reference sequence). V gave up 9 bases and J gave up 0 bases; unmatched junction bases: 8. The CDR3 loop reads CASRGQGYHSNQPQHF. The DNA of the CDR3 is TGTGCCAGCAGGGGACAGGGGTATCATAGCAATCAGCCCCAGCATTTT. Full variable domain (rest looked up from reference TRBV19 and TRBJ1-5): DGGITQSPKYLFRKEGQNVTLSCEQNLNHDAMYWYRQDPGQGLRLIYYSQIVNDFQKGDIAEGYSVSREKKESFPLTVTSAQKNPTAFYLCASRGQGYHSNQPQHFGDGTRLSIL.

The rearrangement uses TRBV9 and TRBJ1-1; tentatively, D is TRBD1 (5 bases). Germline V gene lookup returns CDR1 SGDLS and CDR2 YYNGEE. V lost 3 bases, J lost 7 bases, and 13 bases lay in between. The CDR3 contains 13 residues. The CDR3 bases are TGTGCCAGCAGCGCTGGATCCGGGGGTGAAGCTTTCTTT. Protein sequence: CASSAGSGGEAFF.

V is TRBV2 and J is TRBJ1-6; TRBD1 is a possible D gene (5 bases). The V gene's germline CDR1 is SNHLY and CDR2 FYNNEI. The CDR3 totals 15 residues. The V gene lost 6 bases and the J gene lost 7 bases, with 16 bases spanning the gap. CDR3 sequence reads: CASRELRSGNSPLHF. CDR3 in DNA: TGTGCCAGCAGGGAACTACGGTCAGGGAATTCACCCCTCCACTTT.

The chain recombines TRBV27 with TRBJ2-3; D may be TRBD2 (5 bases). Trimming pared 6 bases from V and 6 bases from J, leaving 16 bases between. CDR3 length equals 14 residues. Germline V gene lookup returns CDR1 MNHEY and CDR2 SMNVEV (reference sequence). For the CDR3, the DNA is TGTGCCAGCAGGACTACGAGAGGGTCGGATACGCAGTATTTT. Translating it yields CASRTTRGSDTQYF.

The rearrangement joins TRBV6-1 to TRBJ2-7; the D gene is possibly TRBD1 (6 bases). Looked up from germline, CDR1 is MNHNS and CDR2 is SASEGT. The length of the CDR3 is 13 residues. The V gene lost 2 bases and the J gene lost 6 bases, with 11 bases spanning the gap. The CDR3 DNA reads TGTGCCAGCAGTGAAAACAGGGTAACCGAGCAGTACTTC. Protein product: CASSENRVTEQYF.

Details on this clone: Relative to the germline gene, one junction end is altered; a read error may explain this. The J gene is TRBJ1-2, the V gene TRBV29-1; TRBD1 matches 8 bases. CDR3 length equals 13 residues. Germline-derived CDR1 and CDR2 are SQVTM and ANQGSEA. The CDR3 here is CSVWTGSYYGYPF. The CDR3 DNA sequence: TGCAGCGTTTGGACAGGGTCCTACTATGGCTACCCCTTC.

The CDR3 here is CASSHPGVEGYGYTF. The CDR3 coding sequence is TGTGCCAGCAGCCACCCCGGGGTAGAAGGCTATGGCTACACCTTC. This rearrangement joins TRBV7-9 to TRBJ1-2; D is ambiguous. This CDR3 has 15 residues. The germline V gene has CDR1 SEHNR and CDR2 FQNEAQ (reference sequence). Deletions cut 5 bases from V and 4 bases from J, with 17 bases between. The full variable domain, its missing parts supplied by reference TRBV7-9 and TRBJ1-2, is DTGVSQNPRHKITKRGQNVTFRCDPISEHNRLYWYRQTLGQGPEFLTYFQNEAQLEKSRLLSDRFSAERPKGSFSTLEIQRTEQGDSAMYLCASSHPGVEGYGYTFGSGTRLTVV.

Of note for this clone: An end of the junction differs from the germline gene, which may be a read error. This sequence joins TRBV7-8 and TRBJ1-5; D is unclear. The CDR3 contains 13 residues. Germline CDR1 SGHVS, CDR2 FQNEAQ. The CDR3 nucleotides are TGTGCCAGCAGCTTGGGGAGCAATCAGCCCCAGAATTTT. Its translation: CASSLGSNQPQNF.

The V and J genes are TRBV19 and TRBJ1-5; D is perhaps TRBD1 (5 bases). The V gene lost 7 bases and the J gene lost 9 bases, with 13 bases spanning the gap. CDR1 is LNHDA, CDR2 SQIVND, per germline (reference sequence). There are 12 residues in the CDR3. Written as DNA, the CDR3 is TGTGCCAGTACCTCTCTCGGGGGGCCCCAGCATTTT. Its translation is CASTSLGGPQHF.

CDR3 in DNA: TGTGCCAGCTCACCACCCGGACGGGGAACGGCTGAAGCTTTCTTT. Translated: CASSPPGRGTAEAFF. The genes are TRBV18 and TRBJ1-1; D is unresolved. There are 15 residues in the CDR3. V was shortened by 0 bases and J by 6 bases, with 14 bases between the two germline ends. Germline CDR1 reads KGHSH; CDR2 reads LQKENI.

V gene TRBV2 combines with J gene TRBJ2-7; possibly TRBD1 for D (6 bases). This CDR3 has 12 amino acids. Trimming stripped 2 bases from V and 6 bases from J, with 8 bases between. Germline-derived CDR1 and CDR2 are SNHLY and FYNNEI. The CDR3 DNA sequence: TGTGCCAGCAGTGAAACAGGGCGCGAGCAGTACTTC. It translates to CASSETGREQYF.

The rearrangement joins TRBV7-9 to TRBJ1-1; D unresolved. V lost 4 bases and J 4 bases, leaving 13 bases between the germline ends. Germline V gene data show CDR1 as SEHNR and CDR2 as FQNEAQ (reference sequence). The CDR3 spans 14 residues. CDR3 sequence: CASSWVNSGTEAFF. CDR3 DNA sequence: TGTGCCAGCAGCTGGGTGAACTCGGGCACTGAAGCTTTCTTT.

The rearrangement joins TRBV6-4 to TRBJ2-3, with 13 bases aligning to TRBD2. The ends lost 5 bases at V and 2 bases at J; junction bases unmatched: 7. Germline CDR1 MRHNA, CDR2 SNTAGT. The CDR3 covers 17 residues. CDR3 in DNA: TGTGCCAGCAGTTCCCGGACTAGCGGGGGATACACAGATACGCAGTATTTT. It yields the protein CASSSRTSGGYTDTQYF.

V usage is TRBV2 and J usage is TRBJ2-2, with D unresolved. Between the trimmed V and J ends, which lost 7 bases and 5 bases, there was a span of 8 bases. Germline loops: CDR1 SNHLY, CDR2 FYNNEI. This CDR3 is 12 amino acids long. This CDR3 reads CASIEKTGELFF. The DNA for the CDR3 is TGTGCCAGCATAGAGAAAACCGGGGAGCTGTTTTTT.